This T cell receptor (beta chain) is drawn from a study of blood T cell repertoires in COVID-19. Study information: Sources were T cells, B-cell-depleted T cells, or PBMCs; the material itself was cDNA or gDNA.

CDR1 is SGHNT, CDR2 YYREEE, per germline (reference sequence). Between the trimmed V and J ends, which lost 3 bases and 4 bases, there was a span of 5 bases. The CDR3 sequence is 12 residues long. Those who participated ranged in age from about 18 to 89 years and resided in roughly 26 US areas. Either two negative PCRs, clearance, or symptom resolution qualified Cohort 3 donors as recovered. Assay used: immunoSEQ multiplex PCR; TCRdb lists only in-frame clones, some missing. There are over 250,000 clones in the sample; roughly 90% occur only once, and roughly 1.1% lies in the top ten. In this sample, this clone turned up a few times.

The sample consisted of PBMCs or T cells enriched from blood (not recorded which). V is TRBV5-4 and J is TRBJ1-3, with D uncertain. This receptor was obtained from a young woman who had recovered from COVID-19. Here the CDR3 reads CASSSQGNTIYF. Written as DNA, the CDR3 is TGTGCCAGCAGCTCACAAGGAAACACCATATATTTT.